This T cell receptor (beta chain) emerged from a study of blood T cell repertoires in COVID-19. TCRdb's copy holds only in-frame clones and misses some; the assay was immunoSEQ multiplex PCR. The sample carries some 290,000 clones, over 80% recorded once. The sequenced sample consisted of peripheral blood. The clonotype comes from a man between 60 and 70 years old who had recovered from COVID-19.

The DNA of the CDR3 is TGTGCCAGCAGTGAAGTTAGGACTAGCTCCTACGAGCAGTACTTC. Its protein product is CASSEVRTSSYEQYF. The chain uses TRBV6-1 and TRBJ2-7, with TRBD2 identical over 7 bases. CDR3 length: 15 residues. CDR1 is MNHNS, CDR2 SASEGT, per germline. V lost 1 base, J lost 0 bases, and 3 bases stayed unmatched.